This TCR beta chain stems from a study of CD8 T cells in ankylosing spondylitis. Study findings and constraints: CD8+ by phenotype, disease-linked clones were relatively rare in peripheral blood. Reactive arthritis synovial fluid and blood previously showed some of these motif variants. What seemed typical of ankylosing spondylitis blood was a TCR beta motif built from 8 or 9 highly homologous variants. Disease-linked clones reportedly showed significant enrichment in matched ankylosing spondylitis synovial fluid.

Construction of TCR beta libraries was performed using quantitative 5'-RACE with molecular barcodes. TCRdb reprocessed the 5' RACE reads with MiXCR, giving one entry per CDR3 protein. This table holds some 200,000 distinct CDR3 sequences, about 7% found once. This clonotype was seen more than once but under ten times. Its antigen is undetermined. Relative to the germline gene, one junction end is altered; a read error may explain this. The CDR3 runs 15 residues. Per the germline V gene, CDR1 is SGHVS and CDR2 is FNYEAQ. Sequencing was performed on blood, either unsorted or a sorted T cell fraction (not recorded which). The TCR was taken from a male donor with ankylosing spondylitis. The genes are TRBV7-6 and TRBJ2-1; 9 nucleotides agree with TRBD2. CDR3 DNA: TGTGCCAGCAGCGTAGCGGGAGTGGCCTACAATGAGCAGTTCTTC. Translation gives CASSVAGVAYNEQFF.